This TCR beta chain was profiled in a study of blood T cell repertoires in COVID-19. TCRdb's copy holds only in-frame clones and misses some; the assay was immunoSEQ multiplex PCR. The sample has over 120,000 clones; more than 85% are singletons. Trimming removed 2 bases from V and 4 bases from J, with 12 bases in between. Germline-derived CDR1 and CDR2 are GTSNPN and SVGIG (reference sequence). The CDR3 totals 13 residues. V usage is TRBV30 and J usage is TRBJ2-7; D perhaps matches TRBD1 (6 bases). What was sequenced was peripheral blood. This TCR derives from a man aged 55 to 70 with active or convalescent COVID-19. CDR3 region: CAWSRGHRYEQYF. As DNA, the CDR3 is TGTGCCTGGAGTAGGGGACACAGATACGAGCAGTACTTC.